The rows below give T cell receptor beta chains drawn from one sample of a study of T cells in Graves' hyperthyroidism and ophthalmopathy. TCRdb processed the multiplex PCR reads anew with MiXCR; each CDR3 protein has one entry. The sample lists 500,000 or so distinct CDR3 sequences; approximately 17% were seen once. Sequencing input: blood. The source is a woman aged 18 to 35 with Graves' ophthalmopathy. The CDR3 runs from the conserved cysteine through the conserved F or W. The D gene is left open where the match is weak. A row's size may be missing; if present it is once, few, many or a size class.

V gene: TRBV11-2
J gene: TRBJ2-3
clone size: many
D gene: TRBD2
CDR3 length: 17
CDR3 protein: CASSFRSGGAYTDTQYF
CDR3 DNA: TGTGCCAGCAGCTTTAGAAGCGGGGGGGCCTACACAGATACGCAGTATTTT

V gene: TRBV6-1
J gene: TRBJ1-1
clone size: many
D gene: TRBD1
CDR3 length: 17
CDR3 protein: CASSYQNRGAMNTEAFF
CDR3 DNA: TGTGCCAGCAGTTACCAGAACAGGGGGGCAATGAACACTGAAGCTTTCTTT

V gene: TRBV28
J gene: TRBJ1-1
clone size: many
D gene: -
CDR3 length: 12
CDR3 protein: CASSRVTTEAFF
CDR3 DNA: TGTGCCAGCAGCCGGGTAACAACTGAAGCTTTCTTT

V gene: TRBV29-1
J gene: TRBJ2-1
clone size: -
D gene: TRBD1
CDR3 length: 13
CDR3 protein: CSVGGTGGYEQFF
CDR3 DNA: TGCAGCGTGGGAGGGACAGGGGGCTATGAGCAGTTCTTC

V gene: TRBV2
J gene: TRBJ2-1
clone size: many
D gene: -
CDR3 length: 14
CDR3 protein: CASMGADSYNEQFF
CDR3 DNA: TGTGCCAGCATGGGAGCGGACTCCTACAATGAGCAGTTCTTC

V gene: TRBV6-1
J gene: TRBJ2-7
clone size: many
D gene: -
CDR3 length: 13
CDR3 protein: CASSQPGGYEQYF
CDR3 DNA: TGTGCCAGCAGTCAACCCGGGGGCTACGAGCAGTACTTC

V gene: TRBV6-2/TRBV6-3
J gene: TRBJ2-2
clone size: few
D gene: TRBD1
CDR3 length: 17
CDR3 protein: CASSYWGQGAGTGELFF
CDR3 DNA: TGTGCCAGCAGTTACTGGGGACAGGGGGCGGGTACCGGGGAGCTGTTTTTT

V gene: TRBV5-1
J gene: TRBJ1-1
clone size: -
D gene: -
CDR3 length: 13
CDR3 protein: CASSLEGGSDAFF
CDR3 DNA: TGCGCCAGCAGCTTGGAGGGGGGTTCTGACGCTTTCTTT

V gene: TRBV15
J gene: TRBJ1-2
clone size: few
D gene: -
CDR3 length: 14
CDR3 protein: CATSRDGRGYGYTF
CDR3 DNA: TGTGCCACCAGCAGAGATGGCAGGGGATATGGCTACACCTTC

V gene: TRBV6-2/TRBV6-3
J gene: TRBJ1-4
clone size: -
D gene: -
CDR3 length: 18
CDR3 protein: CASSYSRWGSPTNEKLFF
CDR3 DNA: TGTGCCAGCAGTTACTCGAGATGGGGGAGCCCAACTAATGAAAAACTGTTTTTT

V gene: TRBV4-1
J gene: TRBJ1-1
clone size: -
D gene: -
CDR3 length: 15
CDR3 protein: CASSHPPRRVNEAFF
CDR3 DNA: TGCGCCAGCAGCCACCCCCCTCGCAGGGTGAATGAAGCTTTCTTT

V gene: TRBV2
J gene: TRBJ2-1
clone size: many
D gene: TRBD1
CDR3 length: 15
CDR3 protein: CASNEGASSYNEQFF
CDR3 DNA: TGTGCCAGCAACGAGGGGGCCAGCTCCTACAATGAGCAGTTCTTC

V gene: TRBV28
J gene: TRBJ2-2
clone size: many
D gene: -
CDR3 length: 15
CDR3 protein: CASLRALSRAGELFF
CDR3 DNA: TGTGCCAGCCTCAGAGCATTATCGAGGGCCGGGGAGCTGTTTTTT

V gene: TRBV12-3/TRBV12-4
J gene: TRBJ2-7
clone size: many
D gene: TRBD2
CDR3 length: 15
CDR3 protein: CASRVGLDISYEQYF
CDR3 DNA: TGTGCCAGTAGAGTGGGACTAGACATTTCCTACGAGCAGTACTTC

V gene: TRBV11-2
J gene: TRBJ2-1
clone size: many
D gene: -
CDR3 length: 13
CDR3 protein: CASSLVGWDEQFF
CDR3 DNA: TGTGCCAGCAGCTTAGTGGGGTGGGATGAGCAGTTCTTC